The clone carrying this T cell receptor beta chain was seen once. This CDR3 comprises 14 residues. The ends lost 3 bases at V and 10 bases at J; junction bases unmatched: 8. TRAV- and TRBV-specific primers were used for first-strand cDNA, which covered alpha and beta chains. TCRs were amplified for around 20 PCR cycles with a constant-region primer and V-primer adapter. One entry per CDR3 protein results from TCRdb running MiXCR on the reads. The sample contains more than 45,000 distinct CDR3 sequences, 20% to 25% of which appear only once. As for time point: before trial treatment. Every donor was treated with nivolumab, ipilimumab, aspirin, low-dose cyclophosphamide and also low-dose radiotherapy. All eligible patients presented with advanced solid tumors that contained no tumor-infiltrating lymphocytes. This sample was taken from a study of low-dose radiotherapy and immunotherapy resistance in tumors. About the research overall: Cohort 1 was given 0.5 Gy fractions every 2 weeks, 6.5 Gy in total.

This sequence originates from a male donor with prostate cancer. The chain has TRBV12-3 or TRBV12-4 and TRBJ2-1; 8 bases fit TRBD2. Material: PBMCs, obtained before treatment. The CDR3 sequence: CASSFHVSGKEQFF. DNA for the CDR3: TGTGCCAGCAGTTTCCACGTTAGCGGGAAAGAGCAGTTCTTC.